The 13 T cell receptor beta chains given below trace back to one sample, sequenced in a study of T cell clonality in common variable immunodeficiency. This table comes from immunoSEQ multiplex PCR, and its TCRdb copy is limited to in-frame clones, with some not included. The profile covers around 45,000 clones, none occurring a single time. The sequenced material came from peripheral blood mononuclear cells. Source of these receptors: a person aged 18 to 75 in good health.

In this sample, this clone turned up many times. The read stops 3 residues short of the end of the CDR3; the missing end is completed from the germline J gene. The chain uses TRBV6-4 and TRBJ2-6, with 10 bases lining up with TRBD1. CDR3 size: 17 residues. Trimming took 2 bases from V and 4 from J; bases not matched to a gene: 5. Germline-derived CDR1 and CDR2 are MRHNA and SNTAGT. The sequenced part of the CDR3 DNA is TGTGCCAGCAGTGACCGGGACAGGGGAGCCGGGGCCAACGTC. Its translation: CASSDRDRGAGANV. Given in full, the CDR3 is CASSDRDRGAGANVLTF.

The sample holds many counts of this clone. Coverage ceases 3 residues before the CDR3 finishes, and the germline J gene fills in the end. The chain couples TRBV2 to TRBJ1-1; 8 nucleotides line up with TRBD1. The CDR3 extends over 17 amino acids. The germline gives CDR1 SNHLY, CDR2 FYNNEI. Trimming removed 4 bases from V and 2 bases from J; junction bases left unmatched: 12. CDR3 protein: CASSGDRTSTLNTEAFF. CDR3 DNA, as far as it was read: TGTGCCAGCAGTGGGGACAGGACCTCCACTTTAAACACTGAA.

This clone was seen ten or more times. The read halts 3 residues ahead of the CDR3 end, with the missing end drawn from the germline J gene. The rearrangement links TRBV2 to TRBJ2-2; a weak D match, TRBD2 (5 bases). This CDR3 has 13 residues. With 8 bases removed from V and 3 bases from J, the gap between germline ends came to 10 bases. Germline CDR1 reads SNHLY; CDR2 reads FYNNEI. The DNA read from the CDR3 is TGTGCCAGCCGACTATCCCACACCGGGGAG. Translating gives CASRLSHTGE. The entire CDR3 protein is CASRLSHTGELFF.

There are many counts of this clone. The read ends 3 residues early relative to the CDR3; the germline J gene fills the gap. The genes are TRBV5-4 and TRBJ1-1; TRBD1 aligns across 7 bases. V dropped 1 base and J dropped 4; count of bases not matched to a gene: 1. CDR3 length: 13 residues. The germline gives CDR1 SGHNT, CDR2 YYREEE (reference sequence). CDR3 DNA, as far as it was read: TGTGCCAGCAGCTTGCGGACAGGCACTGAA. As protein: CASSLRTGTE. The CDR3 in full is CASSLRTGTEAFF.

In regard to this clone: The read terminates 3 residues before the CDR3 end, so the remaining end is supplied by the germline J gene. The J gene is TRBJ1-1, the V gene TRBV7-9; no firm D call. Germline CDR1 is SEHNR and CDR2 is FQNEAQ (reference sequence). V was shortened by 5 bases and J by 3 bases, with 13 bases between the two germline ends. CDR3 length: 14 residues. The chain's CDR3 is CASSPWRGYTEAFF. CDR3 bases read: TGTGCCAGCAGCCCTTGGCGGGGATACACTGAA.

Many counts were recorded for this clone. The CDR3 is cut off 3 residues early in the read; its end comes from the germline J gene. This chain links TRBV7-9 with TRBJ2-5; 11 nucleotides agree with TRBD2. Trimming took 2 bases from V and 4 from J; bases not matched to a gene: 3. CDR3 size: 15 residues. CDR1 is SEHNR, CDR2 FQNEAQ, per germline (reference sequence). CDR3 sequence reads: CASSLSGTSGETQYF. The CDR3 bases that were read are TGTGCCAGCAGCTTATCCGGGACTAGCGGAGAGACC.

In this sample, this clone turned up many times. Read data end 3 residues before the CDR3 end; the end is taken from the germline J gene. The chain links TRBV6-2 or TRBV6-3 to TRBJ2-3; 9 bases align to TRBD2. Per germline, CDR1 MNHEY and CDR2 SVGEGT. Trimming took 1 base from V and 4 from J; bases not matched to a gene: 3. CDR3 length: 15 amino acids. The CDR3 sequence: CASSYWAGGSDTQYF. The sequenced part of the CDR3 DNA is TGTGCCAGCAGTTACTGGGCGGGAGGGTCAGATACG.

This clone has only a few counts. The read terminates 3 residues ahead of where the CDR3 ends, so the germline J gene completes it. J is TRBJ1-6 and V is TRBV6-1; a weak D match, TRBD1 (6 bases). Germline V gene lookup returns CDR1 MNHNS and CDR2 SASEGT. The length of the CDR3 is 15 residues. The V end lost 1 base, the J end lost 8 bases, and 12 bases lay between the germline ends. The CDR3: CASSEEEGGYSPLHF. The sequenced part of the CDR3 DNA is TGTGCCAGCAGTGAAGAGGAGGGGGGGTATTCACCC.

This clone has ten or more counts. The read gets to within 3 residues of the CDR3 end, and the germline J gene fills in the rest. This sequence joins TRBV5-1 and TRBJ2-5, with TRBD2 matching 9 bases. Germline lookup yields CDR1 SGHRS and CDR2 YFSETQ. This CDR3 region has 15 residues. The V and J ends lost 1 base and 1 base, in that order; junction bases with no gene match: 2. The CDR3 bases that were read are TGCGCCAGCAGCTTGTCTAGCGGGACCCAAGAGACC. The encoded protein is CASSLSSGTQET. The full CDR3 sequence reads CASSLSSGTQETQYF.

This clone has ten or more counts. The CDR3 end falls 3 residues outside the read, so it is completed with the germline J gene. The chain recombines TRBV19 with TRBJ1-3, with 7 positions matching TRBD1. The V gene's germline CDR1 is LNHDA and CDR2 SQIVND (reference sequence). The V and J ends lost 0 bases and 4 bases, in that order; junction bases with no gene match: 9. This CDR3 contains 17 residues. CDR3 DNA (partial): TGTGCCAGTAGTATAGAATTCACCGGGACAGCAGGAAACACC. Protein sequence: CASSIEFTGTAGNT. The whole CDR3 protein reads CASSIEFTGTAGNTIYF.

This clone has ten or more counts. The read terminates 3 residues before the CDR3 end, so the remaining end is supplied by the germline J gene. The chain recombines TRBV2 with TRBJ1-2; D might be TRBD1 (6 bases). CDR1 and CDR2 (germline): SNHLY, FYNNEI. The CDR3 totals 14 residues. Trimming removed 3 bases at V and 5 bases at J, with 13 bases between. Here the CDR3 reads CASSDHREGYGYTF. Incomplete CDR3 DNA: TGTGCCAGCAGTGACCACAGGGAAGGGTATGGC.

This clone showed up many times. The CDR3 end is not reached by the read, which stops 3 residues before it; the germline J gene fills it in. The V and J genes are TRBV6-1 and TRBJ2-7; D may be TRBD1 (6 bases). V lost 4 bases and J 2 bases, leaving 9 bases between the germline ends. CDR1 MNHNS and CDR2 SASEGT come from the germline V gene. The CDR3 runs to 13 residues. This chain's CDR3 is CASSAQGPYEQYF. The part of the CDR3 DNA that was read is TGTGCCAGCAGTGCCCAGGGGCCCTACGAG.

This clone was seen many times. CDR3 DNA (partial): TGTGCCAGCAGCCAACTACAGGGGGCGGGGGAGACC. As protein: CASSQLQGAGET. The complete CDR3 reads CASSQLQGAGETQYF. The chain employs TRBV14 and TRBJ2-5; 9 nucleotides agree with TRBD1. The read terminates 3 residues ahead of where the CDR3 ends, so the germline J gene completes it. The V segment lost 2 bases and the J segment 5 bases; nucleotides outside the gene matches: 6. The CDR3 totals 15 residues. The germline V gene has CDR1 SGHDN and CDR2 FVKESK.